This T cell receptor (beta chain) came from a study of blood T cell repertoires in COVID-19. Study in general: Sites in the United States, Italy and Spain provided acute and convalescent COVID-19 samples.

The table came from immunoSEQ multiplex PCR; TCRdb's copy has only in-frame clones and leaves some out. The sample lists approximately 110,000 clones; roughly 80% were seen once. This clonotype was sampled from a woman in her sixties with acute or convalescent COVID-19. Source material: peripheral blood.

CDR3 protein: CASRTKEGATIYF. The DNA of the CDR3 is TGTGCCAGCAGGACTAAGGAGGGGGCCACCATATATTTT. V gene TRBV6-5 combines with J gene TRBJ1-3, with 7 bases aligning to TRBD1. Germline assignment: CDR1 MNHEY and CDR2 SVGAGI. There are 13 residues in the CDR3. After removal of 6 bases from V and 9 bases from J, the junction contained 8 bases not matched to a gene.